The 5 T cell receptor beta chains reported below all come from one sample, sequenced in a study of a mutant IDH1 vaccine in newly diagnosed glioma. Time point reported: baseline, week 1 (first vaccination visit). Treatment indicated: pre-vaccination baseline after standard-of-care therapy. The table came from immunoSEQ multiplex PCR; TCRdb's copy has only in-frame clones and leaves some out. The data contain around 50,000 clones, roughly 85% of them singletons. The specimen was PBMCs, collected from a glioma patient treated with radiotherapy, temozolomide or both. These receptor sequences come from a man aged 40-55 years with glioma.

This clone came up once. V and J are TRBV11-2 and TRBJ1-1; TRBD1 matches 7 bases. V gave up 10 bases and J gave up 1 base; unmatched junction bases: 6. The CDR3 loop spans 13 amino acids. Looked up from germline, CDR1 is SGHAT and CDR2 is FQNNGV. The CDR3 DNA reads TGTGCCACCCTGGGACAGACGAACACTGAAGCTTTCTTT. This gives the protein CATLGQTNTEAFF.

The chain recombines TRBV29-1 with TRBJ2-3, with D perhaps TRBD2 (6 bases). Trimming removed 5 bases from V and 6 bases from J, with 18 bases in between. The CDR3 consists of 14 residues. Germline V CDR1 and CDR2: SQVTM, ANQGSEA. The CDR3 nucleotides read TGCAGCGTTCCCCCCACGGAGGGGTGGGATACGCAGTATTTT. This encodes CSVPPTEGWDTQYF.

This sequence joins TRBV7-6 and TRBJ1-4, with D tentatively TRBD1 (6 bases). Germline V gene data show CDR1 as SGHVS and CDR2 as FNYEAQ. Trimming took off 5 bases at V and 6 bases at J, with 13 bases between the two ends. The CDR3 spans 14 residues. The chain's CDR3 is CASSRNRADEKLFF. The CDR3 coding sequence is TGTGCCAGCAGCCGTAACAGGGCGGATGAAAAACTGTTTTTT.

This clone is a singleton in its sample. The chain has TRBV9 and TRBJ2-5, with TRBD2 matching 9 bases. The CDR3 runs to 15 residues. Losses at the gene ends were 4 bases for V and 0 bases for J; bases not matched to a gene: 4. Germline CDR1 is SGDLS and CDR2 is YYNGEE. The CDR3 protein is CASSRAGGYQETQYF. The CDR3 nucleotides are TGTGCCAGCAGCAGGGCGGGAGGGTACCAAGAGACCCAGTACTTC.

This rearrangement joins TRBV4-1 to TRBJ2-5; TRBD2 agrees at 9 bases. From germline, CDR1 is MGHRA and CDR2 YSYEKL. The CDR3 spans 15 residues. V shed 5 bases, J shed 4 bases, and the junction held 8 bases outside the gene matches. Written as DNA, the CDR3 is TGCGCCAGCAGCTTTAGCGGGAGTCCCGGAGAGACCCAGTACTTC. This gives the protein CASSFSGSPGETQYF.